These 21 T cell receptor beta chains were all obtained from the same sample, sequenced in a study of CD8+CD57+ T cells in acquired aplastic anemia (dated by TCRdb to the late 2010s). The patients picked for sequencing were ones in whom flow cytometry had shown an expansion of CD8+CD57+ cells. Reads for this sample came from an Illumina HiSeq 2000. Genomic DNA was used as template for profiling of TCR beta VDJ combinations and CDR3 sequences. TCRdb cleaned the public reads at Q25 with fastp, built clones with MiXCR and kept in-frame beta chains. CDR3 protein sequences are deduplicated, and each keeps its most common genes and DNA. The sample contains about 200,000 distinct CDR3 sequences, 50% to 70% of them found a single time. The top ten clonotypes cover roughly 62% of the sample. The sequencing sample was made of sorted CD4+, CD8+, or CD8+CD57+ T cells (not recorded which) from PBMCs. All receptors come from a human donor with aplastic anemia.

The chain uses TRBV15 and TRBJ2-1; D remains ambiguous. The CDR3 totals 16 residues. Germline V gives CDR1 LNHNV, CDR2 YYDKDF (reference sequence). Trimming stripped 3 bases from V and 3 bases from J, with 15 bases between. This CDR3 is CATSSLEAPRYNEQFF. Written as DNA, the CDR3 is TGTGCCACCAGCAGCTTAGAGGCGCCCCGCTACAATGAGCAGTTCTTC.

To note about this clonotype: The junction and the germline gene differ at one end; a read error may be behind it. The J gene is TRBJ2-3, the V gene TRBV20-1; 8 nucleotides match TRBD2. Germline V lookup: CDR1 DFQATT, CDR2 SNEGSKA (reference sequence). The CDR3 is made up of 15 amino acids. The CDR3 DNA reads as TGCAGTGCACCGACTAGCGCCAGGGGCACGGATACGCAGTATTTT. Translated, it gives CSAPTSARGTDTQYF.

This clonotype was seen a few times. The chain employs TRBV5-1 and TRBJ2-3; no clear D gene. Trimming stripped 0 bases from V and 4 bases from J, with 6 bases between. CDR3 length: 13 residues. CDR1 and CDR2 (germline): SGHRS, YFSETQ. CDR3 sequence: CASSLDGSDTQYF. CDR3 sequence (DNA): TGCGCCAGCAGCTTGGATGGCTCAGATACGCAGTATTTT. Combining the CDR3 with reference TRBV5-1 and TRBJ2-3 gives the whole variable domain KAGVTQTPRYLIKTRGQQVTLSCSPISGHRSVSWYQQTPGQGLQFLFEYFSETQRNKGNFPGRFSGRQFSNSRSEMNVSTLELGDSALYLCASSLDGSDTQYFGPGTRLTVL.

The chain couples TRBV24-1 to TRBJ2-3, with TRBD2 identical over 10 bases. The germline V gene encodes CDR1 KGHDR and CDR2 SFDVKD. The J segment lost 5 bases and the V segment lost 4 bases, leaving 5 bases of the junction unmatched. The CDR3 consists of 15 residues. CDR3 sequence reads: CATSEAGTSVDTQYF. For the CDR3, the DNA is TGTGCCACCAGTGAAGCCGGGACTAGCGTAGATACGCAGTATTTT.

V is TRBV10-3 and J is TRBJ2-5; 8 bases align to TRBD1. Trimming at V came to 8 bases and at J to 4 bases, leaving 9 bases not matched to a gene. CDR3 length: 14 amino acids. Germline loops: CDR1 ENHRY, CDR2 SYGVKD. The CDR3 DNA reads as TGTGCCATCGGCCAAGGGACAGGACGAGAGACCCAGTACTTC. Amino acid sequence: CAIGQGTGRETQYF.

The CDR3 coding sequence is TGTGCCAGCAACTTTTATTGGGGCGGCGGGTACGAGCAGTACTTC. This translates into CASNFYWGGGYEQYF. The chain carries TRBV7-3 and TRBJ2-7, with D tentatively TRBD1 or TRBD2 (5 bases each). The V end lost 7 bases, the J end lost 4 bases, and 20 bases lay between the germline ends. From germline, CDR1 is SGHTA and CDR2 FQGTGA. The CDR3 is 15 residues long.

In regard to this clonotype: A read error may account for a junction end that differs from germline. V gene TRBV7-9 combines with J gene TRBJ1-1; tentative D call: TRBD1 (6 bases). The CDR3 consists of 13 residues. Germline V CDR1 and CDR2: SEHNR, FQNEAQ (reference sequence). The DNA for the CDR3 is TGTGCTAGCAGCTTAGGGACATACACTGAAGCTTTCTTT. It specifies CASSLGTYTEAFF.

The chain is built from TRBV24-1 and TRBJ2-3, with 8 bases matching TRBD1. The germline V gene encodes CDR1 KGHDR and CDR2 SFDVKD. V trimming: 0 bases; J trimming: 6 bases; junction bases outside the gene matches: 7. The CDR3 loop spans 16 amino acids. The CDR3 reads CATSDLGQGATDTQYF. CDR3 coding DNA: TGTGCCACCAGTGATTTGGGCCAGGGGGCGACGGATACGCAGTATTTT.

On this clonotype: Compared with germline, one end of the junction differs, possibly owing to a read error. This sequence joins TRBV24-1 and TRBJ2-1, with D perhaps matching TRBD1 (5 bases). The CDR3 runs 16 residues. Germline lookup yields CDR1 KGHDR and CDR2 SFDVKD. CDR3 sequence reads: CATSDLPGKAYNEEFF. CDR3 bases: TGTGCCACCAGTGATTTGCCAGGGAAGGCGTACAATGAGGAGTTCTTC.

This clonotype has ten or more counts. The V gene is TRBV5-1, the J gene TRBJ2-3; 10 bases align to TRBD1. J lost 5 bases, V lost 0 bases, and 6 bases had no gene match. Germline assignment: CDR1 SGHRS and CDR2 YFSETQ. The CDR3 covers 16 residues. The CDR3 DNA reads TGCGCCAGCAGCTTGGCCGGGACAGGGGAAGGAGATACGCAGTATTTT. As protein: CASSLAGTGEGDTQYF.

V gene TRBV29-1 combines with J gene TRBJ1-2; D is undetermined. V lost 8 bases, J lost 2 bases, and 12 bases lay in between. The CDR3 contains 12 residues. The germline CDR1 and CDR2 sequences are SQVTM and ANQGSEA. The CDR3 sequence: CSTFGSNYGYTF. Written as DNA, the CDR3 is TGCAGCACCTTCGGGTCCAACTATGGCTACACCTTC.

The chain employs TRBV20-1 and TRBJ2-1; 7 nucleotides match TRBD1. Germline values: CDR1 DFQATT, CDR2 SNEGSKA (reference sequence). J gave up 5 bases and V 5 bases, and 6 bases lay outside the gene matches. The CDR3 spans 13 residues. In nucleotides, the CDR3 is TGCAGTGCTCCTAGACAGGGAAACAATGAGCAGTTCTTC. The encoded protein is CSAPRQGNNEQFF.

The rearrangement joins TRBV20-1 to TRBJ2-5; 12 bases match TRBD2. The V and J ends lost 2 bases and 4 bases, in that order; junction bases with no gene match: 2. Per germline, CDR1 DFQATT and CDR2 SNEGSKA (reference sequence). The CDR3 loop spans 14 amino acids. As DNA, the CDR3 is TGCAGTGCTAGAACTAGCGGGAGGCGAGAGACCCAGTACTTC. It translates to CSARTSGRRETQYF.

This chain links TRBV29-1 with TRBJ1-1; 7 bases agree with TRBD1. Trimming took 7 bases from V and 0 from J; bases not matched to a gene: 8. The CDR3 is 14 amino acids. Germline CDR1 is SQVTM and CDR2 is ANQGSEA. The CDR3 sequence: CSASNRGMNTEAFF. DNA for the CDR3: TGCAGCGCCTCGAACAGGGGAATGAACACTGAAGCTTTCTTT.

This clonotype was detected only a few times. The CDR3 nucleotides are TGTGCCACCAGCAGAGTGGACGCGACCTACGAGCAGTACTTC. Protein product: CATSRVDATYEQYF. The genes are TRBV15 and TRBJ2-7; D remains ambiguous. Germline loops: CDR1 LNHNV, CDR2 YYDKDF (reference sequence). This CDR3 is 14 amino acids long. Trimming cost V 1 base and J 2 bases, with 9 bases left between them.

This sequence joins TRBV13 and TRBJ2-7, with 7 bases fitting TRBD1. V lost 2 bases and J lost 3; bases outside the gene matches: 4. CDR1 and CDR2 from the germline V gene are PRHDT and FYEKMQ (reference sequence). The CDR3 runs to 14 residues. For the CDR3, the DNA is TGTGCCAGCAGCTTAAGGACAGGATACTACGAGCAGTACTTC. This gives the protein CASSLRTGYYEQYF.

The rearrangement joins TRBV7-2 to TRBJ2-7; D tentatively reads TRBD1 or TRBD2 (6 bases each). Trimming removed 6 bases at V and 3 bases at J, with 12 bases between. The germline CDR1 and CDR2 sequences are SGHTA and FQGNSA. The CDR3 has 13 amino acids. The CDR3 region has the DNA TGTGCCAGCAGTGCTGGGGGGCGCTACGAGCAGTACTTC. It codes for CASSAGGRYEQYF. Complete variable domain (other parts from reference TRBV7-2 and TRBJ2-7): GAGVSQSPSNKVTEKGKDVELRCDPISGHTALYWYRQSLGQGLEFLIYFQGNSAPDKSGLPSDRFSAERTGGSVSTLTIQRTQQEDSAVYLCASSAGGRYEQYFGPGTRLTVT.

V and J are TRBV20-1 and TRBJ1-1; no definite D call. Between the trimmed V and J ends, which lost 6 bases and 4 bases, there was a span of 15 bases. The CDR3 extends over 13 amino acids. From germline, CDR1 is DFQATT and CDR2 SNEGSKA (reference sequence). The CDR3: CSALVPRSTEAFF. For the CDR3, the DNA is TGCAGTGCCCTGGTTCCCAGGAGCACTGAAGCTTTCTTT.

CDR3 protein: CATSDLGDTNTGELFF. The DNA for the CDR3 is TGTGCCACCAGTGATTTAGGGGATACGAACACCGGGGAGCTGTTTTTT. V is TRBV24-1 and J is TRBJ2-2, with D possibly TRBD1 on 5 matching bases. The CDR3 runs to 16 residues. The ends were cut back, 1 base at V and 0 bases at J, with 8 bases in the middle. From germline, CDR1 is KGHDR and CDR2 SFDVKD.

This clonotype occurred once. The V call is TRBV20-1, the J call TRBJ2-7, with 7 nucleotides matching TRBD2. CDR1 is DFQATT and CDR2 is SNEGSKA in the germline V gene (reference sequence). J gave up 2 bases and V 6 bases, and 7 bases lay outside the gene matches. The CDR3 spans 13 residues. CDR3 sequence reads: CSARGLLTYEQYF. The CDR3 region has the DNA TGCAGTGCACGGGGACTACTAACCTACGAGCAGTACTTC.

The chain has TRBV7-8 and TRBJ2-1; TRBD1 matches 9 bases. This CDR3 contains 16 residues. Looked up from germline, CDR1 is SGHVS and CDR2 is FQNEAQ. The trim removed 5 bases at V and 2 bases at J, leaving 7 bases unmatched. In DNA, the CDR3 is TGTGCCAGCAGCATCGGACAGGGGAAAGCCTACAATGAGCAGTTCTTC. Translated: CASSIGQGKAYNEQFF.